This paragraph covers one TCR beta chain sequence. Its antigen is still unknown. The sample belongs to a study of T cell responses to AZD1222 COVID-19 vaccine. About the research overall: Pooled together were second doses at about 4 or about 12 weeks.

The CDR3 has 13 amino acids. Germline V lookup: CDR1 MDHEN, CDR2 SYDVKM. The germline V and J ends were trimmed by 4 bases and 1 base, with 7 bases remaining between them. Broader study findings: Unmutated variant regions are reportedly the target of nearly half of TCRs that are spike-specific. There were vaccine-associated CD4 TCRs across spike, dominant at 160-218 and 743-854. Repertoire samples came only from after the peak T cell response.

Method: immunoSEQ multiplex PCR; TCRdb's copy keeps in-frame clones and lacks some. Of some 86,000 clones in the sample, approximately 80% were seen once. The V and J genes are TRBV28 and TRBJ2-5; D gene uncertain. The receptor was isolated from an adult in good health. The sample here was peripheral blood, taken on day 0 of AZD1222 vaccination. The CDR3 reads CASSSPAQETQYF. DNA of the CDR3: TGTGCCAGCAGTTCCCCTGCCCAAGAGACCCAGTACTTC. The full variable domain, in which reference TRBV28 and TRBJ2-5 provide the parts outside the CDR3, is DVKVTQSSRYLVKRTGEKVFLECVQDMDHENMFWYRQDPGLGLRLIYFSYDVKMKEKGDIPEGYSVSREKKERFSLILESASTNQTSMYLCASSSPAQETQYFGPGTRLLVL.